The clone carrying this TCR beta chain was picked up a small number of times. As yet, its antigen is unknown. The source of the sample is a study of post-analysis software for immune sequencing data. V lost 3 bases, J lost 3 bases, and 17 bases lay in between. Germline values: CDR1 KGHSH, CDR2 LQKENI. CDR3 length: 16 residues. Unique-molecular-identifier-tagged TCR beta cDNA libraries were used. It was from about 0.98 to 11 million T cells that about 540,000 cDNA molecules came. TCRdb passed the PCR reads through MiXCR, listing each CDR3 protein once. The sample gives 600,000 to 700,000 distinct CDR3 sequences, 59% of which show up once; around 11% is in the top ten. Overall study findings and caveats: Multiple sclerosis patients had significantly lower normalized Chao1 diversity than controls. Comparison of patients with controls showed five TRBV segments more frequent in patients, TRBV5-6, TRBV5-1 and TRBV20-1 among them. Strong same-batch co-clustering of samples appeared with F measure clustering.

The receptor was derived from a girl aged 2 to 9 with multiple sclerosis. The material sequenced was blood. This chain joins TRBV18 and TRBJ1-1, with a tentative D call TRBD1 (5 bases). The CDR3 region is CASSPAPVGAYTEAFF. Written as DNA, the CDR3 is TGTGCCAGCTCACCGGCCCCTGTCGGGGCGTACACTGAAGCTTTCTTT.